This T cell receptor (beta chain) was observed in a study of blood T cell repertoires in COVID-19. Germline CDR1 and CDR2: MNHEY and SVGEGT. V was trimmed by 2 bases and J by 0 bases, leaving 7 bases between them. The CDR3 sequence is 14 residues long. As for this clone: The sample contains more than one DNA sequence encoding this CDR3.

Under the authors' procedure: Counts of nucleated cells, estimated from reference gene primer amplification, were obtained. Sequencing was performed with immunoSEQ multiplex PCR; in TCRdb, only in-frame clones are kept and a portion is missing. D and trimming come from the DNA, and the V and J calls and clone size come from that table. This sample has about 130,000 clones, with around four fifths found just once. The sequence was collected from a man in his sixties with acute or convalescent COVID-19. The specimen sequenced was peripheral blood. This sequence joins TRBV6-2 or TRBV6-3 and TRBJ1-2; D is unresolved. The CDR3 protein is CASSYGHTNYGYTF. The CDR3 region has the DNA TGTGCCAGCAGTTACGGCCACACTAACTATGGCTACACCTTC.